These T cell receptor beta chains were read from a single sample in a study of T cells in Graves' hyperthyroidism and ophthalmopathy. TCRdb independently ran MiXCR on the multiplex PCR reads; one entry per CDR3 protein. This sample has 650,000 to 750,000 distinct CDR3 sequences, with 12% to 15% found just once. Specimen: blood. These receptor sequences come from a woman under 30 with Graves' hyperthyroidism. Each CDR3 is given with its conserved first and last residue. The order of the fields is J gene, V gene, D gene, clone size, CDR3 DNA, CDR3 protein. The D gene is left open where the match is weak. Clone size is stated in some rows and not others, as once, few, many or a class when expanded.

j_gene: TRBJ1-3; v_gene: TRBV29-1; d_gene: NA; abundance: NA; CDR3nt: TGCAGCGTACGATACTCTGGAAACACCATATATTTT; CDR3aa: CSVRYSGNTIYF
j_gene: TRBJ2-3; v_gene: TRBV9; d_gene: NA; abundance: NA; CDR3nt: TGTGCCAGCAGCGTAGGGGGGTATACGCAGTATTTT; CDR3aa: CASSVGGYTQYF
j_gene: TRBJ2-4; v_gene: TRBV7-9; d_gene: TRBD2; abundance: few; CDR3nt: TGTGCCAGCAGCCCCATGGGGCGGGAGGCGGCCAAAAACATTCAGTACTTC; CDR3aa: CASSPMGREAAKNIQYF
j_gene: TRBJ1-2; v_gene: TRBV10-2; d_gene: NA; abundance: few; CDR3nt: TGCGCCAGCAGTGAGACCAAAGCTAACTATGGCTACACCTTC; CDR3aa: CASSETKANYGYTF
j_gene: TRBJ2-7; v_gene: TRBV3-1; d_gene: NA; abundance: NA; CDR3nt: TGTGCCAGCAGCCAAGTGACCCGCTACGAGCAGTACTTC; CDR3aa: CASSQVTRYEQYF
j_gene: TRBJ2-7; v_gene: TRBV9; d_gene: TRBD2; abundance: NA; CDR3nt: TGTGCCAGCAGCGTCGAAGCGGGAGGGCCTGACGAGCAGTACTTC; CDR3aa: CASSVEAGGPDEQYF
j_gene: TRBJ2-1; v_gene: TRBV15; d_gene: NA; abundance: NA; CDR3nt: TGTGCCACCAGCAGAGGGGGGACATCTATCGAGCAGTTCTTC; CDR3aa: CATSRGGTSIEQFF
j_gene: TRBJ2-1; v_gene: TRBV12-3/TRBV12-4; d_gene: TRBD2; abundance: few; CDR3nt: TGTGCCAGCTATCCGGCTAGCGGGAGTAGGGATGAGCAGTTCTTC; CDR3aa: CASYPASGSRDEQFF
j_gene: TRBJ2-5; v_gene: TRBV20-1; d_gene: NA; abundance: NA; CDR3nt: TGCAGTGCTAGAGTGTGGCGCGCGGGTCAAGAGACCCAGTACTTC; CDR3aa: CSARVWRAGQETQYF
j_gene: TRBJ1-2; v_gene: TRBV20-1; d_gene: NA; abundance: many; CDR3nt: TGCAGTGCCCCCGGCGGGGGAGATTATGGCTACACCTTC; CDR3aa: CSAPGGGDYGYTF
j_gene: TRBJ2-7; v_gene: TRBV10-3; d_gene: NA; abundance: many; CDR3nt: TGTGCCATCAGTGACCCCGCAGGGACCTACGAGCAGTACTTC; CDR3aa: CAISDPAGTYEQYF
j_gene: TRBJ2-7; v_gene: TRBV20-1; d_gene: NA; abundance: once; CDR3nt: TGCAGTGCTCCCGCTAAGACCCACTACGAGCAGTACTTC; CDR3aa: CSAPAKTHYEQYF
j_gene: TRBJ1-1; v_gene: TRBV13; d_gene: NA; abundance: few; CDR3nt: TGTGCCAGCAGTTTATCGCCCGTTGGAATGTCTGAAGCTTTCTTT; CDR3aa: CASSLSPVGMSEAFF
j_gene: TRBJ1-5; v_gene: TRBV9; d_gene: TRBD1; abundance: many; CDR3nt: TGTGCCAGCAGCAAACGGGACAGGGGCCCTTATAGCAATCAGCCCCAGCATTTT; CDR3aa: CASSKRDRGPYSNQPQHF
j_gene: TRBJ2-7; v_gene: TRBV20-1; d_gene: TRBD2; abundance: many; CDR3nt: TGCAGTGCTAGAGATCGTTCGACTAGCAGCTACGAGCAGTACTTC; CDR3aa: CSARDRSTSSYEQYF
j_gene: TRBJ2-1; v_gene: TRBV24-1; d_gene: TRBD2; abundance: NA; CDR3nt: TGTGCCACCAGTGATTTGGGACGAGCGGGAGATGAGCAGTTCTTC; CDR3aa: CATSDLGRAGDEQFF
j_gene: TRBJ2-1; v_gene: TRBV7-9; d_gene: NA; abundance: few; CDR3nt: TGTGCCAGCAGCTTAGAGCCCAATGAGCAGTTCTTC; CDR3aa: CASSLEPNEQFF
j_gene: TRBJ2-3; v_gene: TRBV5-4; d_gene: TRBD2; abundance: many; CDR3nt: TGTGCCAGCAGCTTGGCCCCCCTAAATTCAGGACTAGCAAGCACAGATACGCAGTATTTT; CDR3aa: CASSLAPLNSGLASTDTQYF
j_gene: TRBJ2-2; v_gene: TRBV11-2; d_gene: TRBD2; abundance: many; CDR3nt: TGTGCCAGCAGCCGAGTCCCGGGACTAGCGGGAGTAAACACCGGGGAGCTGTTTTTT; CDR3aa: CASSRVPGLAGVNTGELFF
j_gene: TRBJ2-6; v_gene: TRBV5-1; d_gene: TRBD1; abundance: NA; CDR3nt: TGCGCCAGCAGCTTTAGACAGGGGGCTGGAGGGGCCAACGTCCTGACTTTC; CDR3aa: CASSFRQGAGGANVLTF
j_gene: TRBJ1-6; v_gene: TRBV2; d_gene: NA; abundance: NA; CDR3nt: TGTGCCAGCAGTGACCTTCAGGGGAATTCACCCCTCCACTTT; CDR3aa: CASSDLQGNSPLHF
j_gene: TRBJ1-3; v_gene: TRBV7-2; d_gene: NA; abundance: many; CDR3nt: TGTGCCAGCAGCTTAGTAACGGTGGGGATCCCGACAGGATTGAGGTCGGACGGAAACACCATATATTTT; CDR3aa: CASSLVTVGIPTGLRSDGNTIYF
j_gene: TRBJ2-2; v_gene: TRBV11-2; d_gene: TRBD2; abundance: many; CDR3nt: TGTGCCAGCAGCTTAGGCTACAAGGAGGTAGCGGGGGCGAACACCGGGGAGCTGTTTTTT; CDR3aa: CASSLGYKEVAGANTGELFF
j_gene: TRBJ2-7; v_gene: TRBV29-1; d_gene: NA; abundance: few; CDR3nt: TGCAGCGTTGTATCAGGTGCAGGCTACGAGCAGTACTTC; CDR3aa: CSVVSGAGYEQYF
j_gene: TRBJ2-3; v_gene: TRBV3-1; d_gene: NA; abundance: many; CDR3nt: TGTGCCAGCAGCCCGATCTCTATCGTGGGAACAGATACGCAGTATTTT; CDR3aa: CASSPISIVGTDTQYF
j_gene: TRBJ2-2; v_gene: TRBV6-1; d_gene: NA; abundance: NA; CDR3nt: TGTGCCAGCAGTTCCGCCAGGGGTTGGAACACCGGGGAGCTGTTTTTT; CDR3aa: CASSSARGWNTGELFF
j_gene: TRBJ2-5; v_gene: TRBV20-1; d_gene: TRBD2; abundance: few; CDR3nt: TGCAGTGCTAGAAAATTTCTAGCGGGGGAAGAGACCCAGTACTTC; CDR3aa: CSARKFLAGEETQYF
j_gene: TRBJ2-3; v_gene: TRBV18; d_gene: NA; abundance: many; CDR3nt: TGTGCCAGCTCACCGCAGGAGGTCACAGATACGCAGTATTTT; CDR3aa: CASSPQEVTDTQYF
j_gene: TRBJ2-7; v_gene: TRBV3-1; d_gene: TRBD1; abundance: many; CDR3nt: TGTGCCAGCAGCCACGCGGGACAGGGGACTCCCTACGAGCAGTACTTC; CDR3aa: CASSHAGQGTPYEQYF
j_gene: TRBJ2-3; v_gene: TRBV28; d_gene: NA; abundance: many; CDR3nt: TGTGCCAGCAGTCCCCTTAGCGTTGCGGGAACAGATACGCAGTATTTT; CDR3aa: CASSPLSVAGTDTQYF
j_gene: TRBJ1-1; v_gene: TRBV30; d_gene: TRBD1; abundance: many; CDR3nt: TGTGCCTGGAGTGTAGGGGGCTGGACTGAAGCTTTCTTT; CDR3aa: CAWSVGGWTEAFF
j_gene: TRBJ2-7; v_gene: TRBV27; d_gene: TRBD1; abundance: NA; CDR3nt: TGTGCCAGCAGTTTATCCCCGTTTTTGGCAGGGGGCTACGAGCAGTACTTC; CDR3aa: CASSLSPFLAGGYEQYF
j_gene: TRBJ1-5; v_gene: TRBV6-1; d_gene: TRBD1; abundance: few; CDR3nt: TGTGCCAGCAGTTCCACAGGGGGCTGGGATCAGCCCCAGCATTTT; CDR3aa: CASSSTGGWDQPQHF
j_gene: TRBJ2-7; v_gene: TRBV20-1; d_gene: NA; abundance: NA; CDR3nt: TGCAGTGCTATAAGAGGGGGCGGGATAGGACTCTACGAGCAGTACTTC; CDR3aa: CSAIRGGGIGLYEQYF
j_gene: TRBJ1-5; v_gene: TRBV12-3/TRBV12-4; d_gene: TRBD1; abundance: many; CDR3nt: TGTGCCAGCAGTCAGGGGGGGGAGGTCAATCAGCCCCAGCATTTT; CDR3aa: CASSQGGEVNQPQHF
j_gene: TRBJ2-1; v_gene: TRBV14; d_gene: TRBD2; abundance: NA; CDR3nt: TGTGCCAGCAGCCCCTTAGCGGGAGGGCTTCCCGTTAATGAGCAGTTCTTC; CDR3aa: CASSPLAGGLPVNEQFF